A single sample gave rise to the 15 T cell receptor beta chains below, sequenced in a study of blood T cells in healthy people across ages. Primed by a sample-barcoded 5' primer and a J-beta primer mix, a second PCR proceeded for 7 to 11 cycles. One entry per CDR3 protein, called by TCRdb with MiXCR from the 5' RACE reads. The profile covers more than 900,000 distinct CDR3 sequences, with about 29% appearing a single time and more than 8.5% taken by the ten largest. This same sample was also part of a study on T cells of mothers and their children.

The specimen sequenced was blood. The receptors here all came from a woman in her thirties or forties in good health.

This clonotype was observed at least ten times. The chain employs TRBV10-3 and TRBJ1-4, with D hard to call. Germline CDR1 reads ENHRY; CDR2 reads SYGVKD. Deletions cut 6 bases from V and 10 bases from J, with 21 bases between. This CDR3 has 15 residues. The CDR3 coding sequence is TGTGCCATCAGAGATGACACAACCGATGTTGGAAAACTGTTTTTT. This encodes CAIRDDTTDVGKLFF.

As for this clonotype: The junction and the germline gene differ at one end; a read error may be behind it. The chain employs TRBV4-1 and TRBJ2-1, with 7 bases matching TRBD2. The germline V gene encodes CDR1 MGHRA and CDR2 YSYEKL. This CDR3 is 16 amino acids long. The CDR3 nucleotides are TGCGCCAGCAGCGAAGATCGCGGGGGCTCCTACAATGAGCAGTTCTTC. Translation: CASSEDRGGSYNEQFF.

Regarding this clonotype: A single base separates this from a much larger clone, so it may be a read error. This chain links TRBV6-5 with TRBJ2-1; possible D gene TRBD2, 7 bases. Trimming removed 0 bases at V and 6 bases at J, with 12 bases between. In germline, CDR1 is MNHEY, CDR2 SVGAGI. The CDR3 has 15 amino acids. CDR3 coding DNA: TGTGCCAGCAGTTACTCGGGGGGGCCCTGCAATGAGCAGTTCTTC. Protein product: CASSYSGGPCNEQFF.

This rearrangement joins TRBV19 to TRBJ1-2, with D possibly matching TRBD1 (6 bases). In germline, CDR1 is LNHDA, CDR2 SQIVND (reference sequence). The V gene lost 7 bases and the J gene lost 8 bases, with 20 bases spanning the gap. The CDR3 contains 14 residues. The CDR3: CASNALKDSYGYTF. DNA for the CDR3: TGTGCCAGTAACGCTCTCAAGGACAGCTACGGCTACACCTTC. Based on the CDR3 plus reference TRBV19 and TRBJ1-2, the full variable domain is DGGITQSPKYLFRKEGQNVTLSCEQNLNHDAMYWYRQDPGQGLRLIYYSQIVNDFQKGDIAEGYSVSREKKESFPLTVTSAQKNPTAFYLCASNALKDSYGYTFGSGTRLTVV.

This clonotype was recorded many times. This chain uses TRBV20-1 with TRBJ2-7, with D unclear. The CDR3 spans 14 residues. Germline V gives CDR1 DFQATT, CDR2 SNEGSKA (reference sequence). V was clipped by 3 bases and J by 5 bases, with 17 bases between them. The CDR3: CSASPGPNFDEQYF. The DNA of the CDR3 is TGCAGTGCTAGTCCAGGACCTAATTTCGACGAGCAGTACTTC.

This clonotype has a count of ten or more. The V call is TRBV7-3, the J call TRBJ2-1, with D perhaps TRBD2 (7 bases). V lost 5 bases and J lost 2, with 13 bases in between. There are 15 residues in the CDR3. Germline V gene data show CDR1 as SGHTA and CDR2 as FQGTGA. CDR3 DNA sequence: TGTGCCAGCAGCGTGGGGGGGGCCACCTACAATGAGCAGTTCTTC. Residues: CASSVGGATYNEQFF.

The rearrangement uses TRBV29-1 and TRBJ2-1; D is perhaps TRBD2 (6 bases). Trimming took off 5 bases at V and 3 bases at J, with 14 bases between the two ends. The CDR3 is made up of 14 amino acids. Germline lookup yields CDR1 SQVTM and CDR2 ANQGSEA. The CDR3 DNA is TGCAGCGTTTCTCGGGACTTACTCTACAATGAGCAGTTCTTC. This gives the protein CSVSRDLLYNEQFF.

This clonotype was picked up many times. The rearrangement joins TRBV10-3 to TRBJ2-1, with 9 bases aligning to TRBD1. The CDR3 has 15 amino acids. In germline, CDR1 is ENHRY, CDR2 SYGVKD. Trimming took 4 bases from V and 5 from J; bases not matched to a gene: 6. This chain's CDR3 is CAISGDRAKDNEQFF. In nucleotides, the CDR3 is TGTGCCATCAGTGGGGACAGGGCAAAGGACAATGAGCAGTTCTTC.

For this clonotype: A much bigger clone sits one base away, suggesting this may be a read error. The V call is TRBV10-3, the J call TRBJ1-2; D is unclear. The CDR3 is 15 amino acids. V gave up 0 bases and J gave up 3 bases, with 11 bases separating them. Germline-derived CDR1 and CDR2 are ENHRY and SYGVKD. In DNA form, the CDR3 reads TGTGCCATCAGTGAGTCCCCTTCCGGAGACTATGGCTACACCTTC. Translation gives CAISESPSGDYGYTF.

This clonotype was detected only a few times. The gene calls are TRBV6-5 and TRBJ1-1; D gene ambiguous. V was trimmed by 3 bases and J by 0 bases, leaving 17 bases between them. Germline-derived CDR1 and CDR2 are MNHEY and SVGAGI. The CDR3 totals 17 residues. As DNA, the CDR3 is TGTGCCAGCAGTTATTCGTGGCAGACCAGCATGAACACTGAAGCTTTCTTT. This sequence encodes CASSYSWQTSMNTEAFF.

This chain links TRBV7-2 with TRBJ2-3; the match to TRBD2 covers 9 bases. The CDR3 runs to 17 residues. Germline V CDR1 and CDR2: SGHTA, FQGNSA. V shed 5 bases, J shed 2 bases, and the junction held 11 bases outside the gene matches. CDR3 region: CASSDGLARAYTDTQYF. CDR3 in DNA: TGTGCCAGCAGCGATGGACTAGCGCGGGCCTACACAGATACGCAGTATTTT.

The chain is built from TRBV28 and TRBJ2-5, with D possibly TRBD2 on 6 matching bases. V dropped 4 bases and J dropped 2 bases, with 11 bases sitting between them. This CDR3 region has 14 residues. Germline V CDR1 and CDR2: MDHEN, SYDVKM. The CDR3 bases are TGTGCCAGCAGTTGGAGGGACGGACAAGAGACCCAGTACTTC. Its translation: CASSWRDGQETQYF.

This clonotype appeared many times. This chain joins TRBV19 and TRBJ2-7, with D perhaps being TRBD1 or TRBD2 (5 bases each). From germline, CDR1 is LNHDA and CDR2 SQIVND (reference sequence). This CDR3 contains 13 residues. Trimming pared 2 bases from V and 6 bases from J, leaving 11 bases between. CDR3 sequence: CASSIRERGEQYF. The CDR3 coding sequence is TGTGCCAGTAGTATAAGGGAGAGGGGCGAGCAGTACTTC.

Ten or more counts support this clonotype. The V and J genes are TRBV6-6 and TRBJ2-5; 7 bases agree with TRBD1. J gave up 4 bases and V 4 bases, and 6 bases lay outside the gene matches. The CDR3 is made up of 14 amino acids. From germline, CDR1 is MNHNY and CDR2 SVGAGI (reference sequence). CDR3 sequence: CASSSWTGGETQYF. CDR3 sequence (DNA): TGTGCCAGCAGTTCCTGGACAGGCGGAGAGACCCAGTACTTC.

The CDR3 is CASSPTSGGARAKNIQYF. Here the CDR3 DNA reads TGTGCCAGCAGCCCGACTAGCGGGGGGGCGAGGGCCAAAAACATTCAGTACTTC. The rearrangement uses TRBV7-2 and TRBJ2-4; 14 bases match TRBD2. Germline CDR1 reads SGHTA; CDR2 reads FQGNSA. The length of the CDR3 is 18 residues. With 5 bases clipped from V and 1 base from J, the junction kept 7 bases outside the gene matches.